This TCR beta chain emerged from a study of blood T cell repertoires in COVID-19 (dated by TCRdb to 2018 to 2021). Regarding the study in general: The collaborator samples originated in the United States, Italy and Spain and spanned the acute and convalescent phases of COVID-19. The prospective study material was composed of cDNA or gDNA derived from T cells, B-cell-depleted T cells, or PBMCs. Subjects who had been exposed to COVID-19, were actively infected with it, or had recovered from it provided the deeply sampled blood TCRbeta repertoires that made up the dataset. The repertoires were released in a freely available public database meant as a resource for research on the immune response to SARS-CoV-2. Samples came from the ongoing ImmuneRACE study (first 160 participants) plus 1,254 subjects from 6 global collaborators. Sample metadata almost always included a de-identified subject ID, COVID-19 status, age in years and sex. Where available, HLA class I and class II types were obtained from metadata supplied by the sample provider rather than from assay-based typing.

Whole blood was collected in K2EDTA tubes by collaborating institutions according to the institutions' own protocols. Collaborator samples were shipped for TCRbeta analysis as frozen whole blood, isolated PBMCs, or DNA extracted from either sample type. TCRbeta CDR3 regions were amplified from genomic DNA using the immunoSEQ Assay, a bias-controlled multiplex PCR. The paper's data handling went like this. The number of nucleated cells in each sample was estimated by amplification of reference gene primers within the assay. Sequence reads were collapsed and filtered to measure the absolute abundance of every unique TCRbeta CDR3 rearrangement. Productive Simpson clonality was computed per sample as the square root of Simpson's diversity index over productive rearrangements. TCRdb carries this immuneACCESS record with in-frame sequences only. Its versions omit some clonotypes, under half of them owing to an unresolved V gene in the studies checked, with the rest unexplained. V and J calls and clone size are given by that table; D and trimming were obtained from the DNA. The sample table contains about 230,000 clones; only one count was recorded for roughly 83% of them. In total, the top ten clones hold 2.6% of the sample.

What the authors observed across the whole study: Clinical and demographic metadata were provided uncurated, with the amount varying by source and participant.

CDR1 and CDR2 are read off the germline V gene (reference sequence) as SGHNT and YYREEE. From cysteine to phenylalanine, the CDR3 is 16 amino acids long. The read is trimmed to its CDR3 DNA, 48 bases read in frame from base 1. V is cut back by 6 bases and J by 3 bases, with 14 bases in the junction unmatched. Only a few counts were recorded for this clone. Which antigen it targets is not known. No much larger clone is present one base from it, and per-base qualities are unavailable. Sequencing used peripheral blood. Recombination joined TRBV5-4 with TRBJ2-7; TRBD2 lines up with 8 middle nucleotides. The source of this sequence is a woman in her 70s with active or convalescent COVID-19. The DNA is TGTGCCAGCACCGCGGGGGGAGGGACGCTCAACTACGAGCAGTACTTC. Translation gives CASTAGGGTLNYEQYF.